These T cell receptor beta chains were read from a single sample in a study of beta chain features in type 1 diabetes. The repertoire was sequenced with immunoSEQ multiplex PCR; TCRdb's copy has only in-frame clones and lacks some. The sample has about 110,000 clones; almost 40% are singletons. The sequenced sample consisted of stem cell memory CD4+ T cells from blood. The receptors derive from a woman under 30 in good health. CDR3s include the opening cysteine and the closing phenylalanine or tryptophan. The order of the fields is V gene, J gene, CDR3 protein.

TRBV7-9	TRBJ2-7	CASSFHRGDEQYF
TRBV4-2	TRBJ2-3	CASSQVSSGRPRPYF
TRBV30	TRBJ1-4	CAWPRQEFERDLSDEKLFF
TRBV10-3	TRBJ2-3	CAISEGSGTDTQYF
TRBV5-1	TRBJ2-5	CASSLALDFMGTQYF
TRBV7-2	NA	CASSPFPTRTYEQYF
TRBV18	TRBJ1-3	CASSPYRDSSGNTIYF
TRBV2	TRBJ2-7	CASRETGVTYEQYF
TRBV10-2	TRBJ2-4	CATHAGRHIQYF
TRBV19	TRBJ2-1	CASSIRQGALSYNEQFF
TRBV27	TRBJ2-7	CASSLLGLSSTYEQYF
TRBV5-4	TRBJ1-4	CASSRQGGEKLFF
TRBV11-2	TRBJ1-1	CASSPRTGPAEAFF
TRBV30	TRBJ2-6	CAWSPSGKGLFSGANVLTF
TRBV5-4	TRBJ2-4	CASSLRGGMGNIQYF
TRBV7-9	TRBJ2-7	CASSTRLAGGYEQYF
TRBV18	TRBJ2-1	CASSPALAGDNEQFF
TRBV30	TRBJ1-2	CAWSVLQGSGYTF
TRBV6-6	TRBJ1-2	CASSYSSLPGYGYTF